This T cell receptor (beta chain) was recorded in a study of sequential checkpoint blockade in melanoma. In the study overall: Arm A got nivolumab then ipilimumab; arm B the reverse, 1:1. Maintenance nivolumab came after either treatment sequence.

Germline loops: CDR1 SSHAT, CDR2 FNYEAQ (reference sequence). The CDR3 contains 13 residues. Details on this clone: The junction shows a germline mismatch at one end, possibly a read error.

The table came from immunoSEQ multiplex PCR; TCRdb's copy has only in-frame clones and leaves some out. The sample lists 27,000 or so clones; about three quarters were seen once. The treatment here: randomized to nivolumab then ipilimumab (arm A) or the reverse (arm B). DNA-damaging chemotherapy had not been given to any patient beforehand. From thawed PBMCs, live CD3+CD8+ cells negative for CD19 and CD56 were sorted. The TCR sequence derives from a human donor with melanoma. The sample here was CD8+ T cells sorted from blood (inferred from file names), taken from a patient given nivolumab and ipilimumab in sequence. The chain links TRBV7-7 to TRBJ2-7; D not resolved. In nucleotides, the CDR3 is TGTGCTAGCAGCCAAACCCTAGACGACGAGCAGTACTTC. As protein: CASSQTLDDEQYF.